This entry lists 11 T cell receptor beta chains sequenced from one sample in a study of beta chain features in type 1 diabetes. Isolated RNA was reverse transcribed in full, so expressed TCRB transcripts were sequenced. The method was immunoSEQ multiplex PCR; TCRdb's version includes in-frame clones alone and lacks a portion of them. Among 250,000 to 350,000 clones listed, roughly 15% were seen once. What was sequenced was central memory CD4+ T cells from blood. Receptors originate from a man aged 25 to 45 in good health.

This clone was observed a few times. This chain connects TRBV6-5 to TRBJ1-2; possible D gene TRBD1, 5 bases. The CDR3 is 13 amino acids. From germline, CDR1 is MNHEY and CDR2 SVGAGI. With 7 bases removed from V and 3 bases from J, the gap between germline ends came to 12 bases. The CDR3 protein is CASTKDSDYGYTF. In nucleotides, the CDR3 is TGTGCCAGCACTAAAGACAGCGACTATGGCTACACCTTC.

This sequence joins TRBV29-1 and TRBJ1-2; 8 bases agree with TRBD1. V shed 7 bases and J 5 bases; nucleotides not matched to a gene: 9. Germline V gene sequence: CDR1 SQVTM, CDR2 ANQGSEA. CDR3 size: 13 residues. CDR3 amino acids: CSGLQGVEYGYTF. The CDR3 DNA is TGCAGCGGATTACAGGGGGTGGAGTATGGCTACACCTTC. The variable domain in full, completed from reference TRBV29-1 and TRBJ1-2, reads SAVISQKPSRDICQRGTSLTIQCQVDSQVTMMFWYRQQPGQSLTLIATANQGSEATYESGFVIDKFPISRPNLTFSTLTVSNMSPEDSSIYLCSGLQGVEYGYTFGSGTRLTVV.

This clone turned up a few times. V and J are TRBV6-1 and TRBJ1-1; D call uncertain. Germline CDR1 MNHNS, CDR2 SASEGT. The CDR3 is made up of 14 amino acids. Deletions cut 2 bases from V and 0 bases from J, with 7 bases between. This CDR3 is CASSERAMNTEAFF. CDR3 bases: TGTGCCAGCAGTGAAAGGGCCATGAACACTGAAGCTTTCTTT.

This clone was found a few times. This chain links TRBV5-6 with TRBJ2-3, with D possibly matching TRBD2 (6 bases). CDR1 is SGHDT, CDR2 YYEEEE, per germline. V lost 2 bases, J lost 2 bases, and 24 bases lay in between. The CDR3 runs 19 residues. DNA of the CDR3: TGTGCCAGCAGCTTTTCAGTAGCGACCCCCTTAGCGGACACAGATACGCAGTATTTT. Its protein is CASSFSVATPLADTDTQYF.

V and J are TRBV2 and TRBJ2-3; TRBD2 matches at 8 bases. The V gene's germline CDR1 is SNHLY and CDR2 FYNNEI. The V segment lost 8 bases and the J segment 5 bases; nucleotides outside the gene matches: 18. This CDR3 is built from 17 residues. DNA of the CDR3: TGTGCCAGCCGCGGACGCGGGGGGTCGCTCCCACTAGATACGCAGTATTTT. It translates to CASRGRGGSLPLDTQYF.

This clone was detected a few times. The same CDR3 also results from other DNA sequences found in this sample. V gene TRBV5-1 combines with J gene TRBJ2-1, with D perhaps TRBD1 (5 bases). The CDR3 has 12 amino acids. CDR1 is SGHRS, CDR2 YFSETQ, per germline. V lost 0 bases and J 13 bases, leaving 11 bases between the germline ends. CDR3 nucleotides: TGCGCCAGCAGCTTGGCCTTCAGGGAACAGTTCTTC. As protein: CASSLAFREQFF.

The V and J genes are TRBV5-1 and TRBJ1-2; 8 nucleotides line up with TRBD1. CDR1 is SGHRS, CDR2 YFSETQ, per germline. The V segment lost 4 bases and the J segment 7 bases; nucleotides outside the gene matches: 9. The CDR3 covers 14 residues. The CDR3: CASSPSGTGRGYTF. The DNA of the CDR3 is TGCGCCAGCAGCCCTTCCGGGACAGGTCGTGGCTACACCTTC.

Notes on this clone: The junction does not match germline at one end; this may be a read error. This rearrangement joins TRBV5-1 to TRBJ1-1; D call uncertain. The V gene's germline CDR1 is SGHRS and CDR2 YFSETQ. The CDR3 runs 14 residues. CDR3 DNA sequence: TGTGCCAGCAGCATGGGCCAAATGAACACTGAAGCTTTCTTT. The encoded protein is CASSMGQMNTEAFF. The full variable domain, rest sourced from reference TRBV5-1 and TRBJ1-1, is KAGVTQTPRYLIKTRGQQVTLSCSPISGHRSVSWYQQTPGQGLQFLFEYFSETQRNKGNFPGRFSGRQFSNSRSEMNVSTLELGDSALYLCASSMGQMNTEAFFGQGTRLTVV.

The chain carries TRBV19 and TRBJ1-5, with D perhaps matching TRBD1 (5 bases). V lost 3 bases and J 6 bases, leaving 18 bases between the germline ends. Germline CDR1 is LNHDA and CDR2 is SQIVND (reference sequence). This CDR3 has 16 residues. CDR3 loop: CASSIFGQGLLQPQHF. The CDR3 region has the DNA TGTGCCAGTAGTATTTTTGGGCAGGGACTTCTTCAGCCCCAGCATTTT.

Of note for this clone: Compared with germline, one end of the junction differs, possibly owing to a read error. The rearrangement uses TRBV5-4 and TRBJ2-5; TRBD1 might be the D (6 bases). The CDR3 runs to 14 residues. Looked up from germline, CDR1 is SGHNT and CDR2 is YYREEE (reference sequence). The CDR3 DNA sequence: TGCGCCAGCAGCCGTCAAAAAGGGGGTCCGACCCAGTACTTC. It specifies CASSRQKGGPTQYF.

The chain employs TRBV18 and TRBJ1-5; D unresolved. V was clipped by 6 bases and J by 4 bases, with 10 bases between them. The germline CDR1 and CDR2 sequences are KGHSH and LQKENI. The length of the CDR3 is 13 residues. CDR3: CASSPIRNQPQHF. The CDR3 region has the DNA TGTGCCAGCTCGCCAATCAGGAATCAGCCCCAGCATTTT. The full variable domain, in which reference TRBV18 and TRBJ1-5 provide the parts outside the CDR3, is NAGVMQNPRHLVRRRGQEARLRCSPMKGHSHVYWYRQLPEEGLKFMVYLQKENIIDESGMPKERFSAEFPKEGPSILRIQQVVRGDSAAYFCASSPIRNQPQHFGDGTRLSIL.